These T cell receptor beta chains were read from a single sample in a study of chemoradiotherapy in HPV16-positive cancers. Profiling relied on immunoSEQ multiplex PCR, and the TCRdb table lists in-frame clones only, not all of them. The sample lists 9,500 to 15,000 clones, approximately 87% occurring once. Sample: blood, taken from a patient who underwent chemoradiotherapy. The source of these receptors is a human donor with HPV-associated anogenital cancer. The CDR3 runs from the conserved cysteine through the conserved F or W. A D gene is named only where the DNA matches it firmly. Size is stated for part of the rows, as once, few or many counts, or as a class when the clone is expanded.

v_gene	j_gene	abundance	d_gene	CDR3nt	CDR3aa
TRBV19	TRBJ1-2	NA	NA	TGTGCCAGTAGTATAGCTGGGACGGGAGGCTATGGCTACACCTTC	CASSIAGTGGYGYTF
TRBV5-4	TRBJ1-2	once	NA	TGTGCCAGCAGCTTGAAGGGAGGCAACTATGGCTACACCTTC	CASSLKGGNYGYTF
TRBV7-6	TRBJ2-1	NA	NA	TGTGCCAGCAGCCCCGGGTCAGGATCGGGGAATGAGCAGTTCTTC	CASSPGSGSGNEQFF
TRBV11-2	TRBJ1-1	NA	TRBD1	TGTGCCAGCAGCTTAGGAGGGACAGACACTGAAGCTTTCTTT	CASSLGGTDTEAFF
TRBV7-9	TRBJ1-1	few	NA	TGTGCCAGCAGCGCTGACGGTGGTCGATGGGCTTTCTTT	CASSADGGRWAFF
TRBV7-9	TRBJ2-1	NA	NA	TGTGCCAGCAGCGTGGGACCCGATGGAGAGCAGTTCTTC	CASSVGPDGEQFF
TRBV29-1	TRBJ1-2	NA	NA	TGCAGCGCCCCGGCGGGGGGTTATGGCTACACCTTC	CSAPAGGYGYTF
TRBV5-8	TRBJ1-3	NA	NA	TGTGCCAGCAGCCTTGGCAACAGGGCTAACACCATATATTTT	CASSLGNRANTIYF
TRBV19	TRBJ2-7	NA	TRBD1	TGTGCCAGTAGTATAACCAGCGGACAGGGGTATTACGAGCAGTACTTC	CASSITSGQGYYEQYF
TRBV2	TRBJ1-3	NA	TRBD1	TGTGCCAGCACCGGACAGGGGAGCGGTGCCATATATTTT	CASTGQGSGAIYF
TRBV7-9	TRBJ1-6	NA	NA	TGTGCCAGCAGCGGAGATTTGAGTGGTGGGGATAATTCACCCCTCCACTTT	CASSGDLSGGDNSPLHF
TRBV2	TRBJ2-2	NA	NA	TGTGCCAGCAGTGATGCGGGCAGCCTGGGGACCGGGGAGCTGTTTTTT	CASSDAGSLGTGELFF
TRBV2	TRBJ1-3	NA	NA	TGTGCCAGCAGTGCGGGACGGCTGGAAAACACCATATATTTT	CASSAGRLENTIYF
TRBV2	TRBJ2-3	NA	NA	TGTGCCAGCAGAACCGGGACGACAGATACGCAGTATTTT	CASRTGTTDTQYF
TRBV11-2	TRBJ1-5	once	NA	TGTGCCAGCTCCAGAGGGGCTAGCAATCAGCCCCAGCATTTT	CASSRGASNQPQHF
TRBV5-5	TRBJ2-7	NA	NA	TGTGCCAGCAGCCCTGTTCCCTCCTACGAGCAGTACTTC	CASSPVPSYEQYF
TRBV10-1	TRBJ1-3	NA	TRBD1	TGCGCCATCCCCAAGGGGGCGCGAGGAAACACCATATATTTT	CAIPKGARGNTIYF
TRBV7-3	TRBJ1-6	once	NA	TGTGCCAGCAGCTTAATTGGGGGACCCCTCCACTTT	CASSLIGGPLHF
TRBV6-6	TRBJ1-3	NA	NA	TGTGCCAGCAGTTACGGGGGGATCGCAGGAAACACCATATATTTT	CASSYGGIAGNTIYF
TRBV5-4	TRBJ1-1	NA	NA	TGTGCCAGCAGCTTGGCCAGGGTGAACACTGAAGCTTTCTTT	CASSLARVNTEAFF
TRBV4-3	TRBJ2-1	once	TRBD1	TGCGCCAGCAGCCAAGAATTAGCTTTTACAGGGGCCGGGTACAATGAGCAGTTCTTC	CASSQELAFTGAGYNEQFF
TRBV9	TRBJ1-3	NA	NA	TGTGCCTCCGCCGCTATGGGTGGAAACACCATATATTTT	CASAAMGGNTIYF
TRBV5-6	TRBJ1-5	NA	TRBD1	TGTGCCAGCAGCTTCGGGACAGGGTCCCTCAATCAGCCCCAGCATTTT	CASSFGTGSLNQPQHF
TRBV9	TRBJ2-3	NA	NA	TGTGCCAGCAGCGTAGCCTCGGATACGCAGTATTTT	CASSVASDTQYF
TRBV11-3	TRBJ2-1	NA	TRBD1	TGTGCCAGCAGCATTACAGGGGGCGAAGAGGTATTCTTC	CASSITGGEEVFF
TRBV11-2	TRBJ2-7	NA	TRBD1	TGTGCCAGCAGCGCGGGGACAGGGGGTAGTTACGAGCAGTACTTC	CASSAGTGGSYEQYF
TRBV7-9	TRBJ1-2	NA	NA	TGTGCCAGCAGCTTATATGATGACAGTAACTATGGCTACACCTTC	CASSLYDDSNYGYTF
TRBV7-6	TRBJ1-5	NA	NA	TGTGCCAGCAGCCAACCGCTAAATCTCGGGGGAAGGGATCAGCCCCAGCATTTT	CASSQPLNLGGRDQPQHF
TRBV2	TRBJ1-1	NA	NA	TGTGCCAGCAGCGAACCACGATTGCTTGCCGAACGGGCTGAAGCTTTCTTT	CASSEPRLLAERAEAFF
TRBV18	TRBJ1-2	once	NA	TGTGCCAGCTCACCTTTTGAGTTCACACTTAACTATGGCTACACCTTC	CASSPFEFTLNYGYTF
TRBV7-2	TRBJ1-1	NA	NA	TGTGCCAGCAGCCAACTTACCCCTGGACAGTCTGAAGCTTTCTTT	CASSQLTPGQSEAFF
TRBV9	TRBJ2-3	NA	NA	TGTGCCAGCAGCGTAGGGCTGGGTCTGAGCACAGATACGCAGTATTTT	CASSVGLGLSTDTQYF
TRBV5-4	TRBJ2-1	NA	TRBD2	TGTGCCAGCAGCTTGGCCTTTAGCGGGGGTTACTCCTACAATGAGCAGTTCTTC	CASSLAFSGGYSYNEQFF
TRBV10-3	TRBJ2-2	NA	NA	TGTGCCATCAGGAGTGAACGGGGCGAGACCGGGGAGCTGTTTTTT	CAIRSERGETGELFF
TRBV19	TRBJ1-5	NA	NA	TGTGCCAGTAACCCTGAACAGCTGAATCAGCCCCAGCATTTT	CASNPEQLNQPQHF
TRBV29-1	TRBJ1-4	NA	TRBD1	TGCAGCGTTACTACAAAAACACAGGGGGCGCTTGAAAAACTGTTTTTT	CSVTTKTQGALEKLFF
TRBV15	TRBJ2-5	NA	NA	TGTGCCACCAGCAGTGCCCAGGTTTCTGGAGAGACCCAGTACTTC	CATSSAQVSGETQYF
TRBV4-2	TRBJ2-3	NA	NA	TGTGCCAGCAGCCAAGACCCCGCGGGGGCCCCCACAGATACGCAGTATTTT	CASSQDPAGAPTDTQYF
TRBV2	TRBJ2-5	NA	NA	TGTGCCAGCAGGCCCGGGACACCGCCCTGGGAGACCCAGTACTTC	CASRPGTPPWETQYF
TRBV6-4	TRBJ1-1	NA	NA	TGTGCCAGCTCCCCGGCTTCGAACACTGAAGCTTTCTTT	CASSPASNTEAFF
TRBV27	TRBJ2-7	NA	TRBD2	TGTGCCAGCAGTTTAGGGACTAGTTTCGACGAGCAGTACTTC	CASSLGTSFDEQYF